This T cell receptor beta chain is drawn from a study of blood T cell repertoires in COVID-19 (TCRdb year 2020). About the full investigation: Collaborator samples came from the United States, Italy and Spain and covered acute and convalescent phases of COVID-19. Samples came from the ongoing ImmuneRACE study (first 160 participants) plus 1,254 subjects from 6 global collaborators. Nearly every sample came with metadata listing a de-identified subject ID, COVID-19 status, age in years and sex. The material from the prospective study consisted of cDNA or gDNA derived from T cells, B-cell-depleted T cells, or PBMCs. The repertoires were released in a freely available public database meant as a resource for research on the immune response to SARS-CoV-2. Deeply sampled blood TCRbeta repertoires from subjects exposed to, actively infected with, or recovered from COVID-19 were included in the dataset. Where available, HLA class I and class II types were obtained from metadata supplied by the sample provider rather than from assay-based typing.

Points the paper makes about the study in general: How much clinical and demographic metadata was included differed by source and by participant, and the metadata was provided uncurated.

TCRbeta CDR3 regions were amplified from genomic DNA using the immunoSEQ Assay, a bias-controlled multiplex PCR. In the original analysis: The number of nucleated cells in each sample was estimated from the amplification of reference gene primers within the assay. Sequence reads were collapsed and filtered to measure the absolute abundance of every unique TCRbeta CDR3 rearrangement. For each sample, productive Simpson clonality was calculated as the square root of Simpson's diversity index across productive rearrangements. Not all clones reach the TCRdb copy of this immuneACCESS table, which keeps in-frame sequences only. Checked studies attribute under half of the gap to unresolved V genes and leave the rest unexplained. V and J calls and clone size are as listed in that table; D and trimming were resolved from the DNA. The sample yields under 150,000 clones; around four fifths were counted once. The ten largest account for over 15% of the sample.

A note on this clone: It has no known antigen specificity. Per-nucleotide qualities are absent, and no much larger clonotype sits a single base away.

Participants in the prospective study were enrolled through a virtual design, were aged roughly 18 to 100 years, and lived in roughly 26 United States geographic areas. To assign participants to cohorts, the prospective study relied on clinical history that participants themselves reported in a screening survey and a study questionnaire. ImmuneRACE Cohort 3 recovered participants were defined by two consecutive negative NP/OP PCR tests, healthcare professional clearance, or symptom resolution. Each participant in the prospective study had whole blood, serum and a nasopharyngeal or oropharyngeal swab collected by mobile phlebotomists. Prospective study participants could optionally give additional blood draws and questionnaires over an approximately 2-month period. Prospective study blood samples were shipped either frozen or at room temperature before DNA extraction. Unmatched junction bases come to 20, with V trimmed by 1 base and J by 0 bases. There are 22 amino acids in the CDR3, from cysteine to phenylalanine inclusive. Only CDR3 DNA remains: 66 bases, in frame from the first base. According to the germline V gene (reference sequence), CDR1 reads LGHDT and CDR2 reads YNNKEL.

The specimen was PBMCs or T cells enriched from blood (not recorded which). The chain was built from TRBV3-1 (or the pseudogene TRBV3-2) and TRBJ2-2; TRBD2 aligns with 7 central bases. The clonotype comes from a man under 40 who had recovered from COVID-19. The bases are TGTGCCAGCAGCCAAGCAGATGTTACCAGCGGGGCTCCCAACGCGAACACCGGGGAGCTGTTTTTT. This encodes CASSQADVTSGAPNANTGELFF.